The rows below give T cell receptor beta chains drawn from one sample of a study of T cell responses to AZD1222 COVID-19 vaccine. The assay was immunoSEQ multiplex PCR, and TCRdb's table has in-frame clones only and misses some. The repertoire holds 150,000 or so clones, 86% seen once, with about 5.5% in the top ten. The sequencing here drew on peripheral blood, taken on day 0 of MenACWY control vaccination. The receptors come from an adult in good health. Both conserved end residues are part of each CDR3. The D gene is left open where the match is weak. Clone size is given for some rows only: seen once, a few or many times, or a class if the clone is expanded.

>NA|TRBJ2-3|NA|TRBV4-1
TGCGCCAGCAGCCAGTTGGGGGGACAGAGTAGCACAGATACGCAGTATTTT
CASSQLGGQSSTDTQYF
>NA|TRBJ2-1|NA|TRBV4-1
TGCGCCAGCAGCCAATTTACGGGGGCATCCTACAATGAGCAGTTCTTC
CASSQFTGASYNEQFF
>NA|TRBJ2-3|NA|TRBV20-1
TGCAGTGCTAGTCGGGACACCGCTAGCACAGATACGCAGTATTTT
CSASRDTASTDTQYF
>TRBD2|TRBJ2-1|once|TRBV5-1
TGCGCCAGCAGCTTGGTAGCGGGCCCCTACAATGAGCAGTTCTTC
CASSLVAGPYNEQFF
>NA|TRBJ2-7|NA|TRBV27
TGTGCCAGCGGTGTGGGGCACCACTACGAGCAGTACTTC
CASGVGHHYEQYF
>NA|TRBJ1-6|NA|TRBV19
TGTGCCAGTAGTATATTGGGACCGTCAGCCTCCTCACCCCTCCACTTT
CASSILGPSASSPLHF
>TRBD1|TRBJ1-2|NA|TRBV2
TGTGCCAGCAGAGAGAGGACAGGCAACTATGGCTACACCTTC
CASRERTGNYGYTF
>NA|TRBJ1-1|NA|TRBV27
TGTGCCAGCAGTTCTGGGGCTAAGGCTTTCTTT
CASSSGAKAFF
>NA|TRBJ2-7|NA|TRBV7-9
TGTGCCAGCAGCTTCGCAGGGAGGGAGCAGTACTTC
CASSFAGREQYF
>NA|TRBJ1-1|NA|TRBV19
TGTGCCAGTAGTATAGAGGGATGGAACACTGAAGCTTTCTTT
CASSIEGWNTEAFF
>NA|TRBJ1-5|once|TRBV29-1
TGCAGCGTAACAGGGACTAGCAATCAGCCCCAGCATTTT
CSVTGTSNQPQHF
>TRBD2|TRBJ2-7|NA|TRBV18
TGTGCCAGCTCCCCCGGGACTAGCGGGCCCCCCTACGAGCAGTACTTC
CASSPGTSGPPYEQYF
>NA|TRBJ1-4|NA|TRBV2
TGTGCCAGCAGTGATCTCGGCCGCCCTGGGGAAAAACTGTTTTTT
CASSDLGRPGEKLFF
>NA|TRBJ2-1|once|TRBV19
TGTGCCAGTACTAAGGGCCTGAGTTACAATGAGCAGTTCTTC
CASTKGLSYNEQFF
>NA|TRBJ1-2|NA|TRBV6-4
TGTGCCAGCAGTGACTGGGGGCAGCCTAACTATGGCTACACCTTC
CASSDWGQPNYGYTF
>NA|TRBJ1-6|few|TRBV7-8
TGTGCCAGCATCCTGACGGGGGCAGGGAGCTCCTATAATTCACCCCTCCACTTT
CASILTGAGSSYNSPLHF
>NA|TRBJ2-5|few|TRBV11-3
TGTGCCAGCAGCTTATCGTCCGGGGTCGGAGAGACCCAGTACTTC
CASSLSSGVGETQYF
>NA|TRBJ1-1|NA|TRBV5-6
TGTGCCAGCAGGGTTCATGGGGCAGGGCGCGACACTGAAGCTTTCTTT
CASRVHGAGRDTEAFF
>NA|TRBJ1-1|NA|TRBV14
TGTGCCAGCAGCCATTTTTCCCTACGGGGGGGGTTGGGTAGCACTGAAGCTTTCTTT
CASSHFSLRGGLGSTEAFF
>NA|TRBJ1-1|NA|TRBV1
TGCACCAGCAGCCAAGATGGAGGGGCGCGGACTGAAGCTTTCTTT
CTSSQDGGARTEAFF
>NA|TRBJ2-3|NA|TRBV5-1
TGCGCCAGCAGCTCTCCGGACTCCGGCGATACGCAGTATTTT
CASSSPDSGDTQYF
>NA|TRBJ1-5|once|TRBV6-5
TGTGCCAGCAGCCGCGGGGATCTTAGGGCCCAGCATTTT
CASSRGDLRAQHF
>NA|TRBJ1-2|NA|TRBV3-1/TRBV3-2
TGTGCCAGCAGCCATACCCCAGAGGTTCTGGGTGGCTACACCTTC
CASSHTPEVLGGYTF
>TRBD1|TRBJ2-5|NA|TRBV10-3
TGTGCCACAGGGGGAAACAGGGGTCAAGAGACCCAGTACTTC
CATGGNRGQETQYF
>TRBD2|TRBJ2-5|NA|TRBV10-2
TGCGCCAGCAGGACTAGCGGGGGAGAGACCCAGTACTTC
CASRTSGGETQYF
>NA|TRBJ1-5|many|TRBV28
TGTGCCAGCAGTACCATTAACAATCAGCCCCAGCATTTT
CASSTINNQPQHF
>TRBD2|TRBJ2-7|NA|TRBV11-3
TGTGCCAGCAGCTCAACTGGACTAGCGGGGTACGAGCAGTACTTC
CASSSTGLAGYEQYF
>TRBD1|TRBJ1-1|NA|TRBV27
TGTGCCAGCAGTAACCGACAGGGGGCGACGAACACTGAAGCTTTCTTT
CASSNRQGATNTEAFF
>TRBD1|TRBJ2-2|NA|TRBV27
TGTGCCAGCAGTTTATTCTCGCGACAGGGCCACACCGGGGAGCTGTTTTTT
CASSLFSRQGHTGELFF
>TRBD1|TRBJ1-4|NA|TRBV7-6
TGTGCCAGCAGCTTAGGGACAGGGGCCCCTAATGAAAAACTGTTTTTT
CASSLGTGAPNEKLFF
>NA|TRBJ1-4|NA|TRBV5-1
TGCGCCAGCAGCCCCGGGGTAACTAATGAAAAACTGTTTTTT
CASSPGVTNEKLFF
>NA|TRBJ1-2|NA|TRBV2
TGTGCCAGCGGATCCTATGGCTACACCTTC
CASGSYGYTF
>TRBD2|TRBJ2-3|NA|TRBV10-3
TGTGCCATCAGTGGGACTAGCGGGAGCACAGATACGCAGTATTTT
CAISGTSGSTDTQYF
>NA|TRBJ2-1|NA|TRBV7-9
TGTGCCAGCAGCCGCCCGGGAAGTTCCTACAATGAGCAGTTCTTC
CASSRPGSSYNEQFF
>TRBD1|TRBJ2-2|NA|TRBV19
TGTGCCAGTAGCCGGGGGACAGGGGACACCGGGGAGCTGTTTTTT
CASSRGTGDTGELFF
>NA|TRBJ2-1|NA|TRBV20-1
TGCAGTGCTAGTTCAGGGCCGGGCAATGAGCAGTTCTTC
CSASSGPGNEQFF
>NA|TRBJ2-3|NA|TRBV7-8
TGTGCCAGCAGCCCCCGACCAGGGGTAGCTAGCACAGATACGCAGTATTTT
CASSPRPGVASTDTQYF
>NA|TRBJ2-3|once|TRBV14
TGTGCCAGCAGCCACCCGGACGGGGATACGCAGTATTTT
CASSHPDGDTQYF
>NA|TRBJ2-3|NA|TRBV12-3/TRBV12-4
TGTGCCAGCAGTTTCTATACAGATACGCAGTATTTT
CASSFYTDTQYF
>TRBD1|TRBJ1-6|NA|TRBV5-1
TGCGCCAGCAGCTTGGGCCAGGGGGCGTTTTCACCCCTCCACTTT
CASSLGQGAFSPLHF
>NA|TRBJ1-6|NA|TRBV6-5
TGTGCCAGCAGGGCACGGTCCCCCGCAAGTTCACCCCTCCACTTT
CASRARSPASSPLHF
>NA|TRBJ2-5|NA|TRBV6-5
TGTGCCGCAAAACCCAGGGGACCCGAGGGGACCCAGTACTTC
CAAKPRGPEGTQYF
>NA|TRBJ2-6|NA|TRBV5-1
TGCGCCAGCAGCTTGAGATCCGGTTTGACCGGGGCCAACGTCCTGACTTTC
CASSLRSGLTGANVLTF
>NA|TRBJ1-2|NA|TRBV4-3
TGCGCCAGCAGCCAAGATTGGGGTGACAACTATGGCTACACCTTC
CASSQDWGDNYGYTF
>NA|TRBJ1-3|NA|TRBV19
TGTGCCAGTAGTGTAGGGAGCTCTGGAAACACCATATATTTT
CASSVGSSGNTIYF
>NA|TRBJ1-5|NA|TRBV28
TGTGCCAGCACCCCGGACGGCATGGTGTCGCGGCCCCAGCATTTT
CASTPDGMVSRPQHF
>NA|TRBJ2-3|NA|TRBV11-1
TGTGCCAGCAGCCCTGAGGAGCGGAGCACAGATACGCAGTATTTT
CASSPEERSTDTQYF
>NA|TRBJ2-3|NA|TRBV29-1
TGCAGCGTTGAATACACAGGGTCTAGCACAGATACGCAGTATTTT
CSVEYTGSSTDTQYF
>NA|TRBJ1-6|NA|TRBV15
TGTGCCACCAGCAGGGGTCAAGGGGCCGGTAATTCACCCCTCCACTTT
CATSRGQGAGNSPLHF
>NA|TRBJ1-6|NA|TRBV12-1
TGTGCCAGCAGGTCTCTGGGGAGGCGTTCCTATAATTCACCCCTCCACTTT
CASRSLGRRSYNSPLHF
>NA|TRBJ2-7|NA|TRBV12-3/TRBV12-4
TGTGCCAGCAGTTTAGGGGGCGAAAAGTACTTC
CASSLGGEKYF
>NA|TRBJ2-3|few|TRBV11-2
TGTGCCAGCAGTTCTGGCCGGGTTTTAATAACAGATACGCAGTATTTT
CASSSGRVLITDTQYF
>NA|TRBJ1-5|NA|TRBV5-6
TGTGCCAGCAGCTTGGTTGGGACAAGTCAGCCCCAGCATTTT
CASSLVGTSQPQHF
>TRBD1|TRBJ2-1|NA|TRBV5-4
TGTGCCAGCAGCCTCGGACAGGGGGTGAGCAATGAGCAGTTCTTC
CASSLGQGVSNEQFF
>TRBD1|TRBJ1-2|few|TRBV11-2
TGTGCCAGCAGCTTGACCCTGGGACAGTCTGATGGCTACACCTTC
CASSLTLGQSDGYTF
>TRBD1|TRBJ1-2|NA|TRBV4-2
TGTGCCAGCAGCCAACCGGGACAGGCCTATGGCTACACCTTC
CASSQPGQAYGYTF
>NA|TRBJ2-3|NA|TRBV5-1
TGCGCCAGCAGCTCCCGGGGTAGCGGCACAGATACGCAGTATTTT
CASSSRGSGTDTQYF
>NA|TRBJ2-1|NA|TRBV5-1
TGCGCCAGCAGCTTGAGTCTAGCAAGTGTAAACAATGAGCAGTTCTTC
CASSLSLASVNNEQFF